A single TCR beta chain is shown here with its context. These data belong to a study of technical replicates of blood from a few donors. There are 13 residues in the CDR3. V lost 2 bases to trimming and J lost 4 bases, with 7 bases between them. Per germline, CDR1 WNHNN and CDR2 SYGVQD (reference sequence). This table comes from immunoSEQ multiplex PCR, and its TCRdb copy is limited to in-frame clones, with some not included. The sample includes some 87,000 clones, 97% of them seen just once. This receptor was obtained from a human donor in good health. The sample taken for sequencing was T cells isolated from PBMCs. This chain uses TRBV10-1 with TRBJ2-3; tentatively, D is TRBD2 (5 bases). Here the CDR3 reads CASSEGSADTQYF. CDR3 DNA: TGCGCCAGCAGTGAGGGGAGCGCAGATACGCAGTATTTT.